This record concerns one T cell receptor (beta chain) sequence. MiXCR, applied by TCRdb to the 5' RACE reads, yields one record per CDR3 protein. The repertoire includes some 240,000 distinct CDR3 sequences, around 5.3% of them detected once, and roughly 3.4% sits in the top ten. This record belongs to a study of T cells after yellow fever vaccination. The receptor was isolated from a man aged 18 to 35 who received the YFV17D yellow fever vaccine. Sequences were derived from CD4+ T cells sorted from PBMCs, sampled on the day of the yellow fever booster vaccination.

CDR3 protein: CASSLGLADLYEQYF. The CDR3, as DNA: TGTGCCAGCAGCTTAGGGCTAGCGGATCTCTACGAGCAGTACTTC. The chain recombines TRBV7-8 with TRBJ2-7; 7 bases agree with TRBD2. The V segment lost 1 base and the J segment 3 bases; nucleotides outside the gene matches: 6. CDR1 SGHVS and CDR2 FQNEAQ come from the germline V gene. CDR3 length equals 15 residues.